A selection of T cell receptor beta chains follows, all from one sample in a study of T cell responses to AZD1222 COVID-19 vaccine. The method was immunoSEQ multiplex PCR; TCRdb's version includes in-frame clones alone and lacks a portion of them. Of 150,000 or so clones listed, about nine tenths were seen once; the top ten hold roughly 4.3%. The sequencing used peripheral blood, collected 28 days after the second dose of the MenACWY control vaccine. These receptor sequences come from an adult who received the MenACWY meningococcal vaccine as a control. Each CDR3 is given with its conserved first and last residue. The D gene is left open where the match is weak. Only part of the rows carry a size: once, few, many, or a class if the clone is expanded.

abundance: -
j_gene: TRBJ1-1
v_gene: TRBV28
d_gene: -
CDR3nt: TGTGCCAGCAGTTTAGGGCAGCCAACTGAAGCTTTCTTT
CDR3aa: CASSLGQPTEAFF

abundance: -
j_gene: TRBJ2-3
v_gene: TRBV5-6
d_gene: TRBD1
CDR3nt: TGTGCCAGCAGCGGCGACAGGGCAGATACGCAGTATTTT
CDR3aa: CASSGDRADTQYF

abundance: -
j_gene: TRBJ2-2
v_gene: TRBV7-2
d_gene: -
CDR3nt: TGTGCCAGCAGCCGCTCCCGGACACTTAACACCGGGGAGCTGTTTTTT
CDR3aa: CASSRSRTLNTGELFF

abundance: -
j_gene: TRBJ1-5
v_gene: TRBV4-3
d_gene: TRBD1
CDR3nt: TGCGCCAGCAGCCCTGACAGGGCGGAACAGCCCCAGCATTTT
CDR3aa: CASSPDRAEQPQHF

abundance: -
j_gene: TRBJ2-5
v_gene: TRBV28
d_gene: -
CDR3nt: TGTGCCAGCAGTTTAGACAGGCTAAAGGAGACCCAGTACTTC
CDR3aa: CASSLDRLKETQYF

abundance: -
j_gene: TRBJ1-5
v_gene: TRBV10-3
d_gene: TRBD1
CDR3nt: TGTGCCATCAGCCAGGGGGAGGGGGAGTGGCCCCAGCATTTT
CDR3aa: CAISQGEGEWPQHF

abundance: -
j_gene: TRBJ1-2
v_gene: TRBV30
d_gene: -
CDR3nt: TGTGCCTGGACACAGGGAAATCCGTATGGCTACACCTTC
CDR3aa: CAWTQGNPYGYTF

abundance: -
j_gene: TRBJ1-3
v_gene: TRBV6-6
d_gene: -
CDR3nt: TGTGCCAGCAGGCCCACGGCCGGGGCAGTGGGAAACACCATATATTTT
CDR3aa: CASRPTAGAVGNTIYF

abundance: -
j_gene: TRBJ1-1
v_gene: TRBV6-2/TRBV6-3
d_gene: TRBD1
CDR3nt: TGTGCCAGCAGCCAGGGACAGATGAACACTGAAGCTTTCTTT
CDR3aa: CASSQGQMNTEAFF

abundance: -
j_gene: TRBJ2-4
v_gene: TRBV6-2/TRBV6-3
d_gene: -
CDR3nt: TGTGCCAGCAGCCCCGGGACCTTGGACATTCAGTACTTC
CDR3aa: CASSPGTLDIQYF

abundance: -
j_gene: TRBJ1-1
v_gene: TRBV2
d_gene: -
CDR3nt: TGTGCCAGCCCAAACGATAAGGGAAGTCAGACTGAAGCTTTCTTT
CDR3aa: CASPNDKGSQTEAFF

abundance: -
j_gene: TRBJ1-5
v_gene: TRBV5-1
d_gene: -
CDR3nt: TGCGCCAGCAGCGCAGACTCCAATCAGCCCCAGCATTTT
CDR3aa: CASSADSNQPQHF

abundance: -
j_gene: TRBJ2-2
v_gene: TRBV28
d_gene: -
CDR3nt: TGTGCCACTAAGAGTTTGACCGGGGAGCTGTTTTTT
CDR3aa: CATKSLTGELFF

abundance: -
j_gene: TRBJ2-7
v_gene: TRBV6-5
d_gene: -
CDR3nt: TGTGCCAGCAGTTACTCGTTTCAGCACTACGAGCAGTACTTC
CDR3aa: CASSYSFQHYEQYF

abundance: -
j_gene: TRBJ2-5
v_gene: TRBV28
d_gene: -
CDR3nt: TGTGCCAGCAGTAGGGTGACCCAGTACTTC
CDR3aa: CASSRVTQYF

abundance: -
j_gene: TRBJ2-7
v_gene: TRBV6-6
d_gene: TRBD1
CDR3nt: TGTGCCAGCAGAACCCGGACAGGGAGGATTTACGAGCAGTACTTC
CDR3aa: CASRTRTGRIYEQYF

abundance: -
j_gene: TRBJ2-2
v_gene: TRBV19
d_gene: -
CDR3nt: TGTGCCAGTAGCTGGAGAGACACCGGGGAGCTGTTTTTT
CDR3aa: CASSWRDTGELFF

abundance: -
j_gene: TRBJ2-7
v_gene: TRBV6-2/TRBV6-3
d_gene: -
CDR3nt: TGTGCCAGCAGCCCTCTAGCCGGCCACGGCTACGAGCAGTACTTC
CDR3aa: CASSPLAGHGYEQYF

abundance: -
j_gene: TRBJ1-2
v_gene: TRBV28
d_gene: -
CDR3nt: TGTGCCAGCACCCCTGGGCAGTATGGCTACACCTTC
CDR3aa: CASTPGQYGYTF

abundance: -
j_gene: TRBJ2-7
v_gene: TRBV27
d_gene: -
CDR3nt: TGTGCCAGCAGTTTCCGGCAGGGAGGCTACGAGCAGTACTTC
CDR3aa: CASSFRQGGYEQYF

abundance: -
j_gene: TRBJ1-6
v_gene: TRBV9
d_gene: -
CDR3nt: TGTGCCAGCAGCGTAGCGTCTAACAACTGGGGGGTGGATTCACCCCTCCACTTT
CDR3aa: CASSVASNNWGVDSPLHF

abundance: -
j_gene: TRBJ2-7
v_gene: TRBV19
d_gene: -
CDR3nt: TGTGCCAGCGAAACAGGGCCCCGCATTATTAGCTACGAGCAGTACTTC
CDR3aa: CASETGPRIISYEQYF

abundance: -
j_gene: TRBJ2-3
v_gene: TRBV9
d_gene: -
CDR3nt: TGTGCCAGCAGCTCGGACGGCACAGATACGCAGTATTTT
CDR3aa: CASSSDGTDTQYF

abundance: -
j_gene: TRBJ1-2
v_gene: TRBV11-2
d_gene: -
CDR3nt: TGTGCCAGCGTGGACGGATCTAACTATGGCTACACCTTC
CDR3aa: CASVDGSNYGYTF

abundance: -
j_gene: TRBJ2-4
v_gene: TRBV2
d_gene: -
CDR3nt: TGTGCCAGCAGAGCCTTTACAGGGCCGCTAGCCAAAAACATTCAGTACTTC
CDR3aa: CASRAFTGPLAKNIQYF

abundance: -
j_gene: TRBJ1-2
v_gene: TRBV9
d_gene: TRBD1
CDR3nt: TGTGCCAGCAGCGTGGGGGGACAGGGGCATGGCTACACCTTC
CDR3aa: CASSVGGQGHGYTF

abundance: -
j_gene: TRBJ2-1
v_gene: TRBV7-9
d_gene: TRBD1
CDR3nt: TGTGCCAGCAGCTTATGGACAGGGCACGACAATGAGCAGTTCTTC
CDR3aa: CASSLWTGHDNEQFF

abundance: -
j_gene: TRBJ2-5
v_gene: TRBV24-1
d_gene: -
CDR3nt: TGTGCCACCAGTGAATCGACTAGTACGGGGGAGACCCAGTACTTC
CDR3aa: CATSESTSTGETQYF

abundance: -
j_gene: TRBJ2-3
v_gene: TRBV28
d_gene: TRBD2
CDR3nt: TGTGCCAGCTACGGGACTAGCGGGACAGATACGCAGTATTTT
CDR3aa: CASYGTSGTDTQYF

abundance: once
j_gene: TRBJ1-1
v_gene: TRBV6-5
d_gene: -
CDR3nt: TGTGCCAGCAGTTACAGCGGCGTCTCGGAGACTGAAGCTTTCTTT
CDR3aa: CASSYSGVSETEAFF

abundance: -
j_gene: TRBJ2-7
v_gene: TRBV5-1
d_gene: TRBD1
CDR3nt: TGCGCCAGCAGCTCGACCGGGACAGAGTCCTACGAGCAGTACTTC
CDR3aa: CASSSTGTESYEQYF

abundance: -
j_gene: TRBJ1-1
v_gene: TRBV6-5
d_gene: -
CDR3nt: TGTGCCAGCAGTCTACAGTTGAGGACTGAAGCTTTCTTT
CDR3aa: CASSLQLRTEAFF

abundance: -
j_gene: TRBJ2-7
v_gene: TRBV10-2
d_gene: TRBD2
CDR3nt: TGCGCCAGCCGAAGAACTAGCGACTACGAGCAGTACTTC
CDR3aa: CASRRTSDYEQYF

abundance: -
j_gene: TRBJ2-7
v_gene: TRBV11-2
d_gene: -
CDR3nt: TGTGCCAGCAGCTTAGCAGGGACGGCGTACGAGCAGTACTTC
CDR3aa: CASSLAGTAYEQYF

abundance: -
j_gene: TRBJ2-7
v_gene: TRBV5-8
d_gene: -
CDR3nt: TGTGCCAGCAGCTTGGCCCAATGGCCCGAGCAGTACTTC
CDR3aa: CASSLAQWPEQYF

abundance: -
j_gene: TRBJ2-7
v_gene: TRBV18
d_gene: TRBD2
CDR3nt: TGTGCCAGCTCACTCCCGGGACTAGCGGGACACGAGCAGTACTTC
CDR3aa: CASSLPGLAGHEQYF

abundance: -
j_gene: TRBJ1-5
v_gene: TRBV5-5
d_gene: -
CDR3nt: TGTGCCAGCAGCGTAGCAGGGGACCAGCCCCAGCATTTT
CDR3aa: CASSVAGDQPQHF

abundance: -
j_gene: TRBJ2-1
v_gene: TRBV19
d_gene: TRBD2
CDR3nt: TGTGCCAGTAGTCAGGCGGGACTAGCGGGGGTCTTAACCCCCTACAATGAGCAGTTCTTC
CDR3aa: CASSQAGLAGVLTPYNEQFF

abundance: few
j_gene: TRBJ2-7
v_gene: TRBV28
d_gene: TRBD2
CDR3nt: TGTGCCAGCAGCACTAGCGTCTACGAGCAGTACTTC
CDR3aa: CASSTSVYEQYF

abundance: -
j_gene: TRBJ2-1
v_gene: TRBV25-1
d_gene: -
CDR3nt: TGTGCCAGCAGTGAAACGGTCTTAAGCTCCTACAATGAGCAGTTCTTC
CDR3aa: CASSETVLSSYNEQFF

abundance: -
j_gene: TRBJ1-2
v_gene: TRBV27
d_gene: TRBD1
CDR3nt: TGTGCCAGCAGTGTCGGGACAGGAGTTAACTATGGCTACACCTTC
CDR3aa: CASSVGTGVNYGYTF

abundance: -
j_gene: TRBJ1-5
v_gene: TRBV6-2/TRBV6-3
d_gene: -
CDR3nt: TGTGCCAGCAGTTACGAGGGCAATCAGCCCCAGCATTTT
CDR3aa: CASSYEGNQPQHF